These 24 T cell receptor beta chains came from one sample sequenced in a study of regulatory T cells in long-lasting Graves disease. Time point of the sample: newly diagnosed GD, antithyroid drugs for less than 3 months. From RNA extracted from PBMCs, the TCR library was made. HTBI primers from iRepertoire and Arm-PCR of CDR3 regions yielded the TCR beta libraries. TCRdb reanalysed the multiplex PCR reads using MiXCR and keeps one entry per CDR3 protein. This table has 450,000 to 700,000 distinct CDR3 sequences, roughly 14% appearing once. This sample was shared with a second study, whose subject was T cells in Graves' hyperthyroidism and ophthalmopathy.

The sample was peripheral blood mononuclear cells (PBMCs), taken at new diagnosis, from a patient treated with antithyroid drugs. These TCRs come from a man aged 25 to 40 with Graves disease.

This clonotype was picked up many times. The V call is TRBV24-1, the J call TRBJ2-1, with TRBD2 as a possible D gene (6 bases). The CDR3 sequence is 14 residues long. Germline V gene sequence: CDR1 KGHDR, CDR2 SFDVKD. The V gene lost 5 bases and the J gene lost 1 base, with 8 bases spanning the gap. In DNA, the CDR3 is TGTGCCACCAGTGGAGGAGGGTCCTACAATGAGCAGTTCTTC. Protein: CATSGGGSYNEQFF.

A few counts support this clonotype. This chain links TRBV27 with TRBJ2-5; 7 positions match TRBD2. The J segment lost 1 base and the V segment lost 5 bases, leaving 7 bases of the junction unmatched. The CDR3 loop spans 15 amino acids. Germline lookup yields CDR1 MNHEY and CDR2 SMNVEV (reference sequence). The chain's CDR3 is CASSPPGGFQETQYF. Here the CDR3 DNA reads TGTGCCAGCAGTCCCCCGGGAGGATTCCAAGAGACCCAGTACTTC.

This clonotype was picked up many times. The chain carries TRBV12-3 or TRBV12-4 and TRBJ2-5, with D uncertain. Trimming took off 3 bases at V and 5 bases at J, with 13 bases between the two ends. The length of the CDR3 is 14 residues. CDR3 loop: CASSFFFITETQYF. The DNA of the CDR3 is TGTGCCAGCAGTTTTTTCTTCATAACTGAGACCCAGTACTTC.

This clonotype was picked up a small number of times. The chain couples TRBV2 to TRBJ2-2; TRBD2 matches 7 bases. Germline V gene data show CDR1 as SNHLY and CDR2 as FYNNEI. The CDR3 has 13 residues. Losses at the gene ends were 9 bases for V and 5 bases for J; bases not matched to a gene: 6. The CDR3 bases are TGTGCCAGTGGTGGGACTATAACCGGGGAGCTGTTTTTT. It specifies CASGGTITGELFF.

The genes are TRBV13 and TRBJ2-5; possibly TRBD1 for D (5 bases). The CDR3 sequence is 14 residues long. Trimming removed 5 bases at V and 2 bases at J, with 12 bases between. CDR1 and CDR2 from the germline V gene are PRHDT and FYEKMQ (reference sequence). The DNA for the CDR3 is TGTGCCAGCAGCCGACAGACCCTTCAAGAGACCCAGTACTTC. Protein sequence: CASSRQTLQETQYF.

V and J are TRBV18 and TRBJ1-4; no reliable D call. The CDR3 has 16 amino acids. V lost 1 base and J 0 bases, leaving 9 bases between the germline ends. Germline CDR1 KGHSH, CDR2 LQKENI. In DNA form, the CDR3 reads TGTGCCAGCTCACCACTGCAGAACCCAACTAATGAAAAACTGTTTTTT. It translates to CASSPLQNPTNEKLFF.

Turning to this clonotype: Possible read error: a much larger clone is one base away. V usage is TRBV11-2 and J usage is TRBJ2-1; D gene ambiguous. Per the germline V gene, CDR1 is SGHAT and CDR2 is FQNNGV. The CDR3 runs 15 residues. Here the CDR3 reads CAGSLGGISYNEQFF. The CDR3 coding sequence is TGTGCCGGCAGCTTAGGTGGAATCTCCTACAATGAGCAGTTCTTC.

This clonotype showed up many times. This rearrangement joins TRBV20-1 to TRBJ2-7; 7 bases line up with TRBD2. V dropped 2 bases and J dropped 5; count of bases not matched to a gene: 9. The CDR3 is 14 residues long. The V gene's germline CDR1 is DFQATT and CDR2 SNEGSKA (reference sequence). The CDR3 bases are TGCAGTGCTAGACGATCGCGGGAGCACGACGAGCAGTACTTC. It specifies CSARRSREHDEQYF.

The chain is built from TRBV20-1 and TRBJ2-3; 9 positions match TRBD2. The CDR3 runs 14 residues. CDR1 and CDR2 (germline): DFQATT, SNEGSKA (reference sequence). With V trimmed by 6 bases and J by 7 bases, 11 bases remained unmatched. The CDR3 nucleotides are TGCAGTGCCACGACTGGCGGGAGGGCCTATACGCAGTATTTT. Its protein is CSATTGGRAYTQYF.

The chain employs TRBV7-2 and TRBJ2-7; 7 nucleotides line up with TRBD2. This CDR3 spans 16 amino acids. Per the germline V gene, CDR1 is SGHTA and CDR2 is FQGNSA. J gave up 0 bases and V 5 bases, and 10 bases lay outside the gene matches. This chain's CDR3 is CASSGKAGTISYEQYF. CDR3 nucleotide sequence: TGTGCCAGCAGCGGCAAAGCGGGAACGATCTCCTACGAGCAGTACTTC.

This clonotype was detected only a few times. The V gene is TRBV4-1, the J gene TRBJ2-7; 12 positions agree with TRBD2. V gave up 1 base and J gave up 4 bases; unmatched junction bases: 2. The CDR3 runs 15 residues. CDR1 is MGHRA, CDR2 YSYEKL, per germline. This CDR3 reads CASSQVTSGSYEQYF. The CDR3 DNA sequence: TGCGCCAGCAGCCAAGTGACTAGCGGGAGTTACGAGCAGTACTTC.

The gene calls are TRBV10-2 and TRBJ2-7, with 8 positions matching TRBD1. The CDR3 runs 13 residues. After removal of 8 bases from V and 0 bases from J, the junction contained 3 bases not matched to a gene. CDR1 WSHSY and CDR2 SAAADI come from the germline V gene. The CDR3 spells CASRDRHSYEQYF. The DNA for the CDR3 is TGCGCCAGCCGGGACAGGCACTCCTACGAGCAGTACTTC.

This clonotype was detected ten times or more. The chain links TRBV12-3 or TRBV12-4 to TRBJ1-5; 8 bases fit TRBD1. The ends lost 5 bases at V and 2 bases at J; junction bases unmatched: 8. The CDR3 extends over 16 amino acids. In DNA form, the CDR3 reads TGTGCCAGCAGTCCCCGGACAGGGCTACGCAATCAGCCCCAGCATTTT. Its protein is CASSPRTGLRNQPQHF.

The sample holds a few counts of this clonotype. CDR3 sequence (DNA): TGTGCCAGCTCACTCTCACAGGGGTCCGCGGATGGCTACACCTTC. Protein sequence: CASSLSQGSADGYTF. This chain connects TRBV18 to TRBJ1-2; 7 bases match TRBD1. There are 15 residues in the CDR3. V was clipped by 4 bases and J by 6 bases; unmatched bases: 11. Germline loops: CDR1 KGHSH, CDR2 LQKENI.

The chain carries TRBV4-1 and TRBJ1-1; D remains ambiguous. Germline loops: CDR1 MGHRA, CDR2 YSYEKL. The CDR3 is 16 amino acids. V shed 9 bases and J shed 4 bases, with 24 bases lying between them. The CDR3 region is CASGGGPITSVTEAFF. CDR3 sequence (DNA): TGCGCCAGTGGAGGAGGACCGATAACGTCGGTCACTGAAGCTTTCTTT.

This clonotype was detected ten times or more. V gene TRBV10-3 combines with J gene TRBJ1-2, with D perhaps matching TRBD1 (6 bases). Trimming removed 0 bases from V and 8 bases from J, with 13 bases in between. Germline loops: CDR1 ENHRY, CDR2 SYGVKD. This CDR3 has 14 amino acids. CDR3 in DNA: TGTGCCATCAGTGAGTCAGCGGGGGCGGGAGGCTACACCTTC. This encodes CAISESAGAGGYTF.

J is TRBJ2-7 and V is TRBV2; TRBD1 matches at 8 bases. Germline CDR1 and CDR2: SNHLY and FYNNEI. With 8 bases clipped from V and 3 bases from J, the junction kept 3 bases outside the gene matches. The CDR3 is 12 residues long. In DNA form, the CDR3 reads TGTGCCAGCTCAGGGGGCCACTACGAGCAGTACTTC. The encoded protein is CASSGGHYEQYF.

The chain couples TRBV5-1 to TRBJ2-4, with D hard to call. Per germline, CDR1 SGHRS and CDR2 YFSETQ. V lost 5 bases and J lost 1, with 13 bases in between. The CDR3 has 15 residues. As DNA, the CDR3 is TGCGCCAGCAGTGGTAGTCCGGGTGCCAAAAACATTCAGTACTTC. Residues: CASSGSPGAKNIQYF.

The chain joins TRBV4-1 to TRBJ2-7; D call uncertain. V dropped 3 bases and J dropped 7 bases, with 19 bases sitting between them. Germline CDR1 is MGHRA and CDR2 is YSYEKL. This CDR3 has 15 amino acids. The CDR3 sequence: CASSHDLLGLWEQYF. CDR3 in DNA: TGCGCCAGCAGCCATGATCTATTGGGATTGTGGGAGCAGTACTTC.

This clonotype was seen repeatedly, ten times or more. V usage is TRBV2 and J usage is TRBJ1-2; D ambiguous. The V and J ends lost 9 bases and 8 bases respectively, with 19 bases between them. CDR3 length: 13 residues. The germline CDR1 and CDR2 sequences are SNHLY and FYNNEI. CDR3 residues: CARGFGPSKGYTF. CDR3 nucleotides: TGTGCCAGGGGGTTCGGACCTTCTAAGGGCTACACCTTC.

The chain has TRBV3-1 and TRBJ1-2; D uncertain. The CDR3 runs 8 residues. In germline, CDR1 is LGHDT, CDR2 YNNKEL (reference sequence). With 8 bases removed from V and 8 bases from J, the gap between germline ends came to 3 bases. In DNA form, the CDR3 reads TGTGCCAGCCAAGGCTACACCTTC. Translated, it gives CASQGYTF.

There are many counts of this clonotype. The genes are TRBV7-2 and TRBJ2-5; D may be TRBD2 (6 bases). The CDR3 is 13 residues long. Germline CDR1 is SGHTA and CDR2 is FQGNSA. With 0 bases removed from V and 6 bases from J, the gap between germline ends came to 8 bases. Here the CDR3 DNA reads TGTGCCAGCAGCTTAGCGGGACTTAAGACCCAGTACTTC. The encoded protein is CASSLAGLKTQYF. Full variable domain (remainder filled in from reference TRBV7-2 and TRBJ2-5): GAGVSQSPSNKVTEKGKDVELRCDPISGHTALYWYRQSLGQGLEFLIYFQGNSAPDKSGLPSDRFSAERTGGSVSTLTIQRTQQEDSAVYLCASSLAGLKTQYFGPGTRLLVL.

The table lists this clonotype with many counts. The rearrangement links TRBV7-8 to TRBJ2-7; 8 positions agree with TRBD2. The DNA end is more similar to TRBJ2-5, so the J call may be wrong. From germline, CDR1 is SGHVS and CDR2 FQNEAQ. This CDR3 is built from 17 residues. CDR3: CASSLAYAGGTQETQYF. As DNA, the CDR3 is TGTGCCAGCAGCTTAGCGTATGCGGGGGGAACACAAGAGACCCAGTACTTC.

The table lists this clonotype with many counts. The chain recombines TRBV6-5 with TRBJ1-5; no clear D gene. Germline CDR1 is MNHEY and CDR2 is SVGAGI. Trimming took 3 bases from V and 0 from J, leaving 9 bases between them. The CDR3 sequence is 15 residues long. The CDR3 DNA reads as TGTGCCAGCAGTTATGCTCATGGTAGCAATCAGCCCCAGCATTTT. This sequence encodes CASSYAHGSNQPQHF.